This TCR beta chain comes out of a study of cytomegalovirus exposure and HLA in healthy donors. Across the whole study: Tens of millions of unique TCRs from HLA-typed donors were held in an early release of data. Findings of the study overall: Cytomegalovirus association was listed for 150 or so TCR beta chains.

With regard to this clone: What it binds is not known.

There are 11 residues in the CDR3. With 7 bases clipped from V and 7 bases from J, the junction kept 6 bases outside the gene matches. Germline-derived CDR1 and CDR2 are SQVTM and ANQGSEA. This PCR relied on a set of 60 Vbeta primers and 13 Jbeta primers. This table comes from immunoSEQ multiplex PCR, and its TCRdb copy is limited to in-frame clones, with some not included. The sample includes about 170,000 clones, more than 70% of them seen just once. V and J are TRBV29-1 and TRBJ1-2, with TRBD1 matching 7 bases. Material: PBMCs. This clonotype was obtained from a girl aged 10 to 17 in good health and CMV-seronegative. The CDR3: CSAEGGAGYTF. The DNA for the CDR3 is TGCAGCGCCGAAGGGGGCGCTGGCTACACCTTC.